Listed here are 24 T cell receptor beta chains from one sample, sequenced in a study of T cells in localized non-small cell lung cancer. The repertoire was sequenced with immunoSEQ multiplex PCR; TCRdb's copy has only in-frame clones and lacks some. This table has 25,000 to 35,000 clones, about 82% appearing once. The sample in question was peripheral blood, obtained before any cancer treatment. Receptors were obtained from a male donor aged 60 or over with stage III squamous cell lung carcinoma.

The chain links TRBV11-3 to TRBJ2-3; D gene ambiguous. Per germline, CDR1 SGHNT and CDR2 YENEEA. The CDR3 is made up of 12 amino acids. The germline V and J ends were trimmed by 3 bases and 6 bases, with 7 bases remaining between them. CDR3 DNA sequence: TGTGCCAGCAGCTTTTATTCGGATACGCAGTATTTT. Its protein is CASSFYSDTQYF.

The V gene is TRBV7-3, the J gene TRBJ2-7; the D is unclear. This CDR3 spans 12 amino acids. Trimming shortened V by 5 bases and J by 4 bases, and 9 bases separated the two germline ends. Germline CDR1 is SGHTA and CDR2 is FQGTGA. In DNA, the CDR3 is TGTGCCAGCAGCCCGGACGGATACGAGCAGTACTTC. It translates to CASSPDGYEQYF.

This chain joins TRBV28 and TRBJ2-7; 8 bases are shared with TRBD2. CDR1 MDHEN and CDR2 SYDVKM come from the germline V gene. The length of the CDR3 is 16 residues. V gave up 4 bases and J gave up 4 bases; unmatched junction bases: 12. CDR3 residues: CASSSPASGSWYEQYF. As DNA, the CDR3 is TGTGCCAGCAGTTCCCCAGCTAGCGGGTCCTGGTACGAGCAGTACTTC. The full variable domain, its missing parts supplied by reference TRBV28 and TRBJ2-7, is DVKVTQSSRYLVKRTGEKVFLECVQDMDHENMFWYRQDPGLGLRLIYFSYDVKMKEKGDIPEGYSVSREKKERFSLILESASTNQTSMYLCASSSPASGSWYEQYFGPGTRLTVT.

The V and J genes are TRBV5-1 and TRBJ2-7; no definite D call. The CDR3 totals 12 residues. Germline V gene lookup returns CDR1 SGHRS and CDR2 YFSETQ. The V gene lost 3 bases and the J gene lost 7 bases, with 11 bases spanning the gap. The CDR3 protein is CASSSRTREQYF. Here the CDR3 DNA reads TGCGCCAGCAGCTCTAGGACGAGGGAGCAGTACTTC. Using reference TRBV5-1 and TRBJ2-7 for the parts outside the CDR3, the full variable domain is KAGVTQTPRYLIKTRGQQVTLSCSPISGHRSVSWYQQTPGQGLQFLFEYFSETQRNKGNFPGRFSGRQFSNSRSEMNVSTLELGDSALYLCASSSRTREQYFGPGTRLTVT.

The chain recombines TRBV7-3 with TRBJ1-2, with a tentative D call TRBD1 (6 bases). The germline gives CDR1 SGHTA, CDR2 FQGTGA. The CDR3 covers 13 residues. The ends were cut back, 5 bases at V and 10 bases at J, with 17 bases in the middle. CDR3 region: CASSPRGAEDYTF. The CDR3 region has the DNA TGTGCCAGCAGCCCTCGGGGGGCTGAAGACTACACCTTC.

The V gene is TRBV7-2, the J gene TRBJ2-5, with no clear D. The CDR3 covers 15 residues. Trimming left V 5 bases short and J 5 bases short, with 18 bases between. Germline CDR1 is SGHTA and CDR2 is FQGNSA. CDR3 sequence reads: CASSPPWTSKETQYF. DNA of the CDR3: TGTGCCAGCAGCCCACCATGGACGAGCAAGGAGACCCAGTACTTC.

The V gene is TRBV28, the J gene TRBJ2-3, with 8 bases matching TRBD1. The length of the CDR3 is 15 residues. Looked up from germline, CDR1 is MDHEN and CDR2 is SYDVKM. V was clipped by 5 bases and J by 0 bases; unmatched bases: 4. In DNA, the CDR3 is TGTGCCAGCAGTCCCTGGACAGGGAGCACAGATACGCAGTATTTT. This sequence encodes CASSPWTGSTDTQYF.

The chain links TRBV6-6 to TRBJ1-2, with 9 positions matching TRBD1. Per germline, CDR1 MNHNY and CDR2 SVGAGI (reference sequence). Trimming removed 6 bases from V and 4 bases from J; junction bases left unmatched: 9. The CDR3 length is 15 residues. CDR3: CASSSTRDRAYGYTF. The CDR3 region has the DNA TGTGCCAGCAGCTCTACCCGGGACAGGGCCTATGGCTACACCTTC.

This clone was observed a few times. The chain links TRBV2 to TRBJ1-2; D possibly corresponds to TRBD1 (5 bases). The CDR3 is 15 residues long. Trimming removed 1 base from V and 8 bases from J, with 17 bases in between. Germline V gene sequence: CDR1 SNHLY, CDR2 FYNNEI. CDR3: CASSEVWGAEGGYTF. CDR3 DNA sequence: TGTGCCAGCAGTGAAGTTTGGGGCGCGGAGGGCGGCTACACCTTC.

This clone showed up just a few times. The chain joins TRBV5-8 to TRBJ1-1, with 7 positions matching TRBD1. The germline V gene encodes CDR1 SGHTS and CDR2 YDEGEE. Losses at the gene ends were 1 base for V and 8 bases for J; bases not matched to a gene: 11. The length of the CDR3 is 15 residues. The CDR3 nucleotides read TGTGCCAGCAGCTTGCCACGGACAGGAGTTCCCGAAGCTTTCTTT. Translated, it gives CASSLPRTGVPEAFF.

This chain connects TRBV5-6 to TRBJ1-5, with TRBD1 as a possible D gene (5 bases). V was cut by 6 bases and J by 3 bases, with 19 bases left in between. CDR3 length: 16 residues. Per germline, CDR1 SGHDT and CDR2 YYEEEE. The CDR3 sequence: CASTIWRGGSNQPQHF. In DNA form, the CDR3 reads TGTGCCAGCACCATATGGCGGGGCGGATCCAATCAGCCCCAGCATTTT.

This sequence joins TRBV6-6 and TRBJ2-2; no clear D. The V gene lost 0 bases and the J gene lost 8 bases, with 7 bases spanning the gap. The CDR3 is made up of 13 amino acids. CDR1 MNHNY and CDR2 SVGAGI come from the germline V gene (reference sequence). The CDR3 DNA reads as TGTGCCAGCAGTTACTCCCCCCCGGGGGAGCTGTTTTTT. It specifies CASSYSPPGELFF.

The chain has TRBV6-6 and TRBJ1-3, with D perhaps TRBD1 (5 bases). The germline CDR1 and CDR2 sequences are MNHNY and SVGAGI (reference sequence). The CDR3 extends over 14 amino acids. V lost 11 bases and J lost 0, with 14 bases in between. CDR3 sequence (DNA): TGTGCCGTACTACCAGGGAGCTCTGGAAACACCATATATTTT. Its protein product is CAVLPGSSGNTIYF.

V and J are TRBV6-6 and TRBJ1-6; weak D call: TRBD1 (5 bases). Trimming took off 0 bases at V and 10 bases at J, with 13 bases between the two ends. Germline V gene data show CDR1 as MNHNY and CDR2 as SVGAGI (reference sequence). The CDR3 covers 15 residues. CDR3 residues: CASSYSTGGGSPLHF. The CDR3 DNA follows: TGTGCCAGCAGTTACTCGACCGGGGGAGGATCACCCCTCCACTTT.

In this sample, this clone turned up once. The rearrangement joins TRBV10-3 to TRBJ1-1; weak D call: TRBD1 (6 bases). The ends were cut back, 11 bases at V and 3 bases at J, with 19 bases in the middle. The CDR3 contains 14 residues. The V gene's germline CDR1 is ENHRY and CDR2 SYGVKD. The CDR3 nucleotides read TGTGCCTTACGATACAGGGCAGCGGACACTGAAGCTTTCTTT. It specifies CALRYRAADTEAFF.

The chain links TRBV4-1 to TRBJ1-1, with D perhaps matching TRBD1 (6 bases). This CDR3 comprises 16 residues. The V end lost 1 base, the J end lost 0 bases, and 12 bases lay between the germline ends. Germline V gene lookup returns CDR1 MGHRA and CDR2 YSYEKL. The CDR3 loop reads CASSQGRGAMNTEAFF. CDR3 bases: TGCGCCAGCAGCCAAGGTAGGGGGGCCATGAACACTGAAGCTTTCTTT.

The chain has TRBV4-1 and TRBJ2-3; D remains ambiguous. This CDR3 contains 13 residues. The V gene lost 2 bases and the J gene lost 7 bases, with 10 bases spanning the gap. Germline V lookup: CDR1 MGHRA, CDR2 YSYEKL. The CDR3 loop is CASSQLLMNTQYF. DNA for the CDR3: TGCGCCAGCAGCCAACTCCTAATGAATACGCAGTATTTT.

This rearrangement joins TRBV6-5 to TRBJ2-7, with D unclear. The germline V gene encodes CDR1 MNHEY and CDR2 SVGAGI. This CDR3 has 14 residues. Trimming removed 3 bases from V and 0 bases from J, with 9 bases in between. CDR3 residues: CASSYEAGSYEQYF. CDR3 nucleotides: TGTGCCAGCAGTTATGAGGCAGGCTCCTACGAGCAGTACTTC.

The J gene is TRBJ1-5, the V gene TRBV18; TRBD1 matches 7 bases. With V trimmed by 3 bases and J by 5 bases, 4 bases remained unmatched. The CDR3 is 14 amino acids. Germline lookup yields CDR1 KGHSH and CDR2 LQKENI. The CDR3 protein is CASSPLRGDQPQHF. DNA for the CDR3: TGTGCCAGCTCACCGCTCAGGGGGGATCAGCCCCAGCATTTT.

This clone was detected only once. This sequence joins TRBV13 and TRBJ2-2; D gene ambiguous. The germline gives CDR1 PRHDT, CDR2 FYEKMQ (reference sequence). The CDR3 extends over 13 amino acids. The ends were cut back, 3 bases at V and 4 bases at J, with 6 bases in the middle. Written as DNA, the CDR3 is TGTGCCAGCAGCTTCCCGACCACCGGGGAGCTGTTTTTT. Its translation: CASSFPTTGELFF.

The chain joins TRBV28 to TRBJ2-5; 11 bases agree with TRBD1. Per germline, CDR1 MDHEN and CDR2 SYDVKM. The CDR3 is made up of 16 amino acids. Trimming removed 5 bases from V and 3 bases from J; junction bases left unmatched: 8. CDR3 in DNA: TGTGCCAGCAGTCCCGCGGGACAGGGGGTAAAAGAGACCCAGTACTTC. This codes for CASSPAGQGVKETQYF.

The gene calls are TRBV7-3 and TRBJ2-5; D unclear. The germline gives CDR1 SGHTA, CDR2 FQGTGA. The CDR3 loop spans 14 amino acids. V was pared by 4 bases and J by 5 bases, with 14 bases between. The CDR3 protein is CASSSAPNSETQYF. CDR3 sequence (DNA): TGTGCCAGCAGCTCCGCCCCTAATTCGGAGACCCAGTACTTC.

The chain recombines TRBV13 with TRBJ2-3, with 7 bases identical to TRBD1. The CDR3 length is 16 residues. The V segment lost 6 bases and the J segment 3 bases; nucleotides outside the gene matches: 12. Germline V lookup: CDR1 PRHDT, CDR2 FYEKMQ (reference sequence). The CDR3 loop reads CASRNNRGLWTDTQYF. The CDR3 coding sequence is TGTGCCAGCAGAAATAACAGGGGTCTATGGACAGATACGCAGTATTTT. The complete variable domain, with remaining parts taken from reference TRBV13 and TRBJ2-3, reads AAGVIQSPRHLIKEKRETATLKCYPIPRHDTVYWYQQGPGQDPQFLISFYEKMQSDKGSIPDRFSAQQFSDYHSELNMSSLELGDSALYFCASRNNRGLWTDTQYFGPGTRLTVL.

The CDR3 reads CSVEASTGIATQYF. In DNA, the CDR3 is TGCAGCGTTGAAGCGAGCACAGGAATTGCGACCCAGTACTTC. The genes are TRBV29-1 and TRBJ2-5; weak D call: TRBD1 (5 bases). Germline values: CDR1 SQVTM, CDR2 ANQGSEA. CDR3 length: 14 residues. Trimming shortened V by 1 base and J by 7 bases, and 16 bases separated the two germline ends.